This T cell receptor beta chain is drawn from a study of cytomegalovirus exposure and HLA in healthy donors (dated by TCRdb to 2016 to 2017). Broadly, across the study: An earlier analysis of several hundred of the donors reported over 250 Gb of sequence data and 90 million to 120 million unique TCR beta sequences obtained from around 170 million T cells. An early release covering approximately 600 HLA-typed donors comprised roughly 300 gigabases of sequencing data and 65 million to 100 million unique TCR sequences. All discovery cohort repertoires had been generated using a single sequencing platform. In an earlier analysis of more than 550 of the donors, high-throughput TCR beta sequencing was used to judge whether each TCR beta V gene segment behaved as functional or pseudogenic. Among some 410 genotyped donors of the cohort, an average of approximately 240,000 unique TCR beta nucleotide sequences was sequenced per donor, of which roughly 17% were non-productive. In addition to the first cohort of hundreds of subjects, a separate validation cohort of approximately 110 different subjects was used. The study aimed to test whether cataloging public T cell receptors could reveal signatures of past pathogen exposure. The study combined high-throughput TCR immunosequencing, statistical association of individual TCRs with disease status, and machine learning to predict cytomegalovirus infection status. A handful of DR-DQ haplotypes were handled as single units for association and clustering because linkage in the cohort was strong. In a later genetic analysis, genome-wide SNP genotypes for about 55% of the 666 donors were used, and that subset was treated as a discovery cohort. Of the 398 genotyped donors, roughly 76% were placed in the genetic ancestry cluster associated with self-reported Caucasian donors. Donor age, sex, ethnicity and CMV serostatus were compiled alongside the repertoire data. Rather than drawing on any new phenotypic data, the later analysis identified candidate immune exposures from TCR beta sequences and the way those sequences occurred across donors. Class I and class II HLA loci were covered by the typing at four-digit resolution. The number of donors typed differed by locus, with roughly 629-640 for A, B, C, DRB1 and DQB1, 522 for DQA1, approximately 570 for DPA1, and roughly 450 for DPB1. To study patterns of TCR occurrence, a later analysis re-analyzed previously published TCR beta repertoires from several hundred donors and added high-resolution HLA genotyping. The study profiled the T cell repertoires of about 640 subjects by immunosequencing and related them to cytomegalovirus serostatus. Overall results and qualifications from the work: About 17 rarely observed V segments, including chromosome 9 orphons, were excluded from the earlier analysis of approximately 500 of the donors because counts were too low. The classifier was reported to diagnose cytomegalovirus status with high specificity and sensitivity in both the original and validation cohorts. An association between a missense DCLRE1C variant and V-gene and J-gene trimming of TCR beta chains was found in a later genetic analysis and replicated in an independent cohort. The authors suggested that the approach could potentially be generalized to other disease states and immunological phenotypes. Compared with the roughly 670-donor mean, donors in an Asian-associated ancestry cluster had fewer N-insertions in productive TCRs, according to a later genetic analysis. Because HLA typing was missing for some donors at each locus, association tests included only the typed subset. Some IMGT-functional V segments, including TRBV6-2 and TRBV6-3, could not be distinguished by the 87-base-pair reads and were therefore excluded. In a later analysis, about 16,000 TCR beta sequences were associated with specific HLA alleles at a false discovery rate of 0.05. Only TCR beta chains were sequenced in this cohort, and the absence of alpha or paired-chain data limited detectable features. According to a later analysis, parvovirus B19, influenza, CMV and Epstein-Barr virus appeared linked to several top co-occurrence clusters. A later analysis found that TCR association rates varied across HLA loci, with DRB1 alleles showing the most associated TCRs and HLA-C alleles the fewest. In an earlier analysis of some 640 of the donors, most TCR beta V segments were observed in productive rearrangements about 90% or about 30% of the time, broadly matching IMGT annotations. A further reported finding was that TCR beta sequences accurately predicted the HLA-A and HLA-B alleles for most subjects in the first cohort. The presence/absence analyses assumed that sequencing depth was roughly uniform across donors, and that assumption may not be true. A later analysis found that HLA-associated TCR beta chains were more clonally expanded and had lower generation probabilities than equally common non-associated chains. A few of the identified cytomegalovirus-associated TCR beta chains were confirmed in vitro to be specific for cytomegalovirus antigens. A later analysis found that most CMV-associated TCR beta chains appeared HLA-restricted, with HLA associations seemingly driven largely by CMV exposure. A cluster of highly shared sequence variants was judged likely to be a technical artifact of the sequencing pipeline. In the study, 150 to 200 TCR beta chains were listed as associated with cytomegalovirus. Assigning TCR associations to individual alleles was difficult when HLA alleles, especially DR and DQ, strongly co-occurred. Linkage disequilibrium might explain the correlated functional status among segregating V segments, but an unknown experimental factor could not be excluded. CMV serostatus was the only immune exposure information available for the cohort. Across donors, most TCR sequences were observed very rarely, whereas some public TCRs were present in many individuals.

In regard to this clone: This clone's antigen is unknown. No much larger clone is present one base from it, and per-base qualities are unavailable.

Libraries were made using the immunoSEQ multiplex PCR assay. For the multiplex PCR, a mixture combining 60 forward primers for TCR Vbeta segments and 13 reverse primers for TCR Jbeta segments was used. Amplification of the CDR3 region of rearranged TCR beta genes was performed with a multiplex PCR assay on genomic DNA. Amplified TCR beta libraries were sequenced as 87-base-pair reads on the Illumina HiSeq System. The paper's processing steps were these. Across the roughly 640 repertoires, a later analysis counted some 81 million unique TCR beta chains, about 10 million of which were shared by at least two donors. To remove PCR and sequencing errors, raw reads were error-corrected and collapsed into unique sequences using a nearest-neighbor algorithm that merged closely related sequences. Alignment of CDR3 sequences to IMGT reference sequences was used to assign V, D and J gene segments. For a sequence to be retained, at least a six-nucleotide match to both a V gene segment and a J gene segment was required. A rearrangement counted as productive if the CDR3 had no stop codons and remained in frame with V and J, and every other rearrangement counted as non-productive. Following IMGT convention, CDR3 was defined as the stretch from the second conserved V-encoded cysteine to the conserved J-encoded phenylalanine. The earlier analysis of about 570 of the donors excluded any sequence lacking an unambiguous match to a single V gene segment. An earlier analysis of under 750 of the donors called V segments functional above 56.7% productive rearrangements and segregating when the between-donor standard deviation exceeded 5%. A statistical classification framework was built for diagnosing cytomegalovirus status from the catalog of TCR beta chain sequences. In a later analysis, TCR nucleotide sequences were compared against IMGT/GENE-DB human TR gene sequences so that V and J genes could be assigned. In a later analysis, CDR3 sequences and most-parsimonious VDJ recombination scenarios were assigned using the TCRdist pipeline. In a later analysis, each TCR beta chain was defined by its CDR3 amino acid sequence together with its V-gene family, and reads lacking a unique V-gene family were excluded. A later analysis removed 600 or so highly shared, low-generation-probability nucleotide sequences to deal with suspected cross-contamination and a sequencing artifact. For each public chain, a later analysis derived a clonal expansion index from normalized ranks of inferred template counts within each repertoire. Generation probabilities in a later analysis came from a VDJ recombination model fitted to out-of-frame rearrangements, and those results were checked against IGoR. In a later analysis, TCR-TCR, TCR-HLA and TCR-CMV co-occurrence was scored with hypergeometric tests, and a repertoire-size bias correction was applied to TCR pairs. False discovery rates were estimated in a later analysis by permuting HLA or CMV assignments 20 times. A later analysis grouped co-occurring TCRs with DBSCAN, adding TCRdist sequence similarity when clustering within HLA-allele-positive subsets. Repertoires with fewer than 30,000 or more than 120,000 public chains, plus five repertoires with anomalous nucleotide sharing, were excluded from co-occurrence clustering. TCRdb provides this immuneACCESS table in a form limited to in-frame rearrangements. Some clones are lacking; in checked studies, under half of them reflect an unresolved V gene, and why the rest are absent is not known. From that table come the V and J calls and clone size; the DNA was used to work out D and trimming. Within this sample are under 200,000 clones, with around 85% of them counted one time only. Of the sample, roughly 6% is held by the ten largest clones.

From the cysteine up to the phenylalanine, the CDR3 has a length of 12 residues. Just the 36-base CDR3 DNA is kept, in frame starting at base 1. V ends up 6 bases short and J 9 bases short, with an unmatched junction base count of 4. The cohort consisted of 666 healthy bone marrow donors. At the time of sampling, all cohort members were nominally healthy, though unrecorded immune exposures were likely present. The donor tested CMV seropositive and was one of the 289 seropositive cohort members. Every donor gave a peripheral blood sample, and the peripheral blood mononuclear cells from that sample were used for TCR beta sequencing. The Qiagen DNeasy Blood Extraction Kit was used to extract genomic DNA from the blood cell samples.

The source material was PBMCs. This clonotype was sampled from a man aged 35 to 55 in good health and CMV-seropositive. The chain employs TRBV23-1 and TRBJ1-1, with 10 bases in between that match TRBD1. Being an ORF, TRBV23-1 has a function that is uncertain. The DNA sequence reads TGCGCCAGCAGACACGACAGGGGGCAAGCTTTCTTT. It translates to CASRHDRGQAFF.